This T cell receptor (beta chain) is drawn from a study of blood T cells in healthy people across ages. A second PCR of 7 to 11 cycles used a sample-barcoded 5' primer and a J-beta primer mix. MiXCR was run by TCRdb on the 5' RACE reads, yielding one entry per CDR3 protein. The table lists 1.5 million or so distinct CDR3 sequences, roughly 40% of them singletons. Study-wide findings and caveats: Among T cells, TCR beta diversity per million cells dropped roughly linearly as age rose. CMV infection status of these donors was not known.

There are a few counts of this clonotype. The antigen remains undetermined. In germline, CDR1 is LGHNA, CDR2 YNFKEQ. The CDR3 totals 16 residues. The ends lost 1 base at V and 7 bases at J; junction bases unmatched: 8. The chain is built from TRBV4-2 and TRBJ2-1; TRBD1 aligns across 9 bases. The material sequenced was blood. The clonotype originates from a woman younger than 35 in good health. DNA for the CDR3: TGTGCCAGCAGCCAAGTGGGCGGACAGGGGCTAAATGAGCAGTTCTTC. Translating it yields CASSQVGGQGLNEQFF.